A single T cell receptor (beta chain) is shown here with its context. Its target is unknown. This sample was included in a study of T cell responses to AZD1222 COVID-19 vaccine. Study results and caveats: Repertoires were obtained solely post-peak T cell response. Females made up more of the donors, who were largely white British, and clonal diversity may have come out too low. Vaccine-associated CD4 TCRs ranged over spike, dominating at 160-218 and 743-854. Close to half of spike-specific TCRs reportedly recognize unmutated variant regions.

With 8 bases removed from V and 6 bases from J, the gap between germline ends came to 13 bases. Germline loops: CDR1 GTSNPN, CDR2 SVGIG (reference sequence). The CDR3 has 11 residues. Generated by immunoSEQ multiplex PCR, the TCRdb table keeps only in-frame clones and is missing some. The data contain some 130,000 clones, around 92% of them singletons. The material sequenced was peripheral blood, taken 28 days after the second AZD1222 dose. The clonotype was recovered from an adult who received the AZD1222 COVID-19 vaccine. This chain uses TRBV30 with TRBJ1-2; D gene unclear. The CDR3 DNA reads as TGTGCCGGGCCTTCTTGGCATGGCTACACCTTC. This translates into CAGPSWHGYTF. Full variable domain (remainder filled in from reference TRBV30 and TRBJ1-2): SQTIHQWPATLVQPVGSPLSLECTVEGTSNPNLYWYRQAAGRGLQLLFYSVGIGQISSEVPQNLSASRPQDRQFILSSKKLLLSDSGFYLCAGPSWHGYTFGSGTRLTVV.